This T cell receptor (beta chain) was recovered during a study of blood T cell repertoires in COVID-19. Across the whole study: There were acute and convalescent COVID-19 samples, and they came from the United States, Italy and Spain. The analysed material was cDNA or gDNA that came from T cells, B-cell-depleted T cells, or PBMCs.

The CDR3 is 19 residues long. Germline CDR1 KGHSH, CDR2 LQKENI. Trimming cost V 1 base and J 0 bases; bases outside gene matches: 7. Original processing methods: Researchers report that nucleated cell counts were estimated from reference gene primer amplification. Sequenced by immunoSEQ multiplex PCR; TCRdb stores in-frame clones only, minus some. The V and J calls and clone size are taken from that table; D and trimming were inferred from the DNA. In the table there are around 150,000 clones, about 81% of which are singletons. This receptor was taken from a man in his sixties with active or convalescent COVID-19. The V gene is TRBV18, the J gene TRBJ2-2, with 11 positions matching TRBD1. The sequenced sample was peripheral blood. CDR3 region: CASSPLVTGQGANTGELFF. Here the CDR3 DNA reads TGTGCCAGCTCACCACTAGTTACGGGACAGGGGGCGAACACCGGGGAGCTGTTTTTT. The whole variable domain, filled in from reference TRBV18 and TRBJ2-2, reads NAGVMQNPRHLVRRRGQEARLRCSPMKGHSHVYWYRQLPEEGLKFMVYLQKENIIDESGMPKERFSAEFPKEGPSILRIQQVVRGDSAAYFCASSPLVTGQGANTGELFFGEGSRLTVL.